Below, 27 T cell receptor beta chains from the same sample are listed, as sequenced in a study of blood T cell repertoires in COVID-19. Data came from immunoSEQ multiplex PCR; TCRdb stores just in-frame clones and leaves some out. This sample carries around 130,000 clones, around three quarters of them seen once, and the ten largest clones take 9.5% to 14%. The material sequenced was peripheral blood. The receptors derive from a human donor in a cohort sampled during active COVID-19.

The rearrangement uses TRBV28 and TRBJ2-7; no definite D call. There are 13 residues in the CDR3. Trimming stripped 2 bases from V and 0 bases from J, with 5 bases between. CDR1 is MDHEN, CDR2 SYDVKM, per germline. The CDR3 bases are TGTGCCAGCAGTTTACAGGTCTCCTACGAGCAGTACTTC. Protein product: CASSLQVSYEQYF.

This clone was counted a few times. V is TRBV3-1 (or the pseudogene TRBV3-2) and J is TRBJ2-2; a possible D gene is TRBD2 (5 bases). This CDR3 is 15 amino acids long. Germline lookup yields CDR1 LGHDT and CDR2 YNNKEL (reference sequence). V was clipped by 4 bases and J by 2 bases, with 11 bases between them. In DNA form, the CDR3 reads TGTGCCAGCAGCCTTAAAGGACTCAACACCGGGGAGCTGTTTTTT. It yields the protein CASSLKGLNTGELFF.

The CDR3 here is CASSLVGGEGNIQYF. The CDR3, as DNA: TGCGCCAGCAGCTTGGTAGGGGGAGAGGGGAACATTCAGTACTTC. The chain employs TRBV5-1 and TRBJ2-4; a weak D match, TRBD1 (6 bases). This CDR3 contains 15 residues. The germline CDR1 and CDR2 sequences are SGHRS and YFSETQ. Between the trimmed V and J ends, which lost 0 bases and 7 bases, there was a span of 14 bases.

This clone was counted once. V is TRBV3-1 (or the pseudogene TRBV3-2) and J is TRBJ2-7; 11 bases fit TRBD2. V trimming: 2 bases; J trimming: 3 bases; junction bases outside the gene matches: 0. The CDR3 is 14 residues long. Germline loops: CDR1 LGHDT, CDR2 YNNKEL (reference sequence). CDR3 in amino acids: CASSQTSGGYEQYF. The CDR3 DNA follows: TGTGCCAGCAGCCAAACTAGCGGGGGCTACGAGCAGTACTTC.

This sequence joins TRBV28 and TRBJ2-7; D call uncertain. The length of the CDR3 is 15 residues. V lost 4 bases to trimming and J lost 0 bases, with 13 bases between them. In germline, CDR1 is MDHEN, CDR2 SYDVKM. CDR3 residues: CASSSLTTFSYEQYF. CDR3 coding DNA: TGTGCCAGCAGTTCTCTGACGACTTTCTCCTACGAGCAGTACTTC.

This clone was seen a few times. The chain combines TRBV19 with TRBJ1-3; 9 nucleotides line up with TRBD1. The V gene's germline CDR1 is LNHDA and CDR2 SQIVND (reference sequence). The CDR3 is 16 amino acids. J gave up 4 bases and V 7 bases, and 11 bases lay outside the gene matches. The CDR3 bases are TGTGCCAGTATCTATTCCGGGACAGGGTACGGAAACACCATATATTTT. This encodes CASIYSGTGYGNTIYF.

The chain couples TRBV5-6 to TRBJ2-1; D unclear. CDR1 and CDR2 from the germline V gene are SGHDT and YYEEEE. The CDR3 has 16 residues. V was clipped by 2 bases and J by 3 bases, with 15 bases between them. The CDR3 loop reads CASSLLAGRIYNEQFF. CDR3 bases: TGTGCCAGCAGCTTACTGGCAGGTCGAATCTACAATGAGCAGTTCTTC. Combining the CDR3 with reference TRBV5-6 and TRBJ2-1 gives the whole variable domain DAGVTQSPTHLIKTRGQQVTLRCSPKSGHDTVSWYQQALGQGPQFIFQYYEEEERQRGNFPDRFSGHQFPNYSSELNVNALLLGDSALYLCASSLLAGRIYNEQFFGPGTRLTVL.

This chain uses TRBV25-1 with TRBJ1-3; D unresolved. V lost 3 bases, J lost 0 bases, and 9 bases lay in between. The CDR3 contains 15 residues. Germline loops: CDR1 MGHDK, CDR2 SYGVNS. Here the CDR3 DNA reads TGTGCCAGCAGTGAGCCGGGGAGCTCTGGAAACACCATATATTTT. It specifies CASSEPGSSGNTIYF.

The chain uses TRBV1 and TRBJ1-5; the table assigns TRBD1, which was not confirmed against the DNA. TRBV1 is classified as a pseudogene. The CDR3 spans 17 residues. CDR3 region: CTSSRDRRSYSNQPQHF. The CDR3 nucleotides read TGCACCAGCAGCCGGGACAGGAGATCTTATAGCAATCAGCCCCAGCATTTT.

The CDR3 protein is CASSGTPYSNQPQHF. CDR3 DNA: TGTGCCAGTAGCGGGACACCTTATAGCAATCAGCCCCAGCATTTT. V and J are TRBV19 and TRBJ1-5; TRBD1 might be the D (6 bases). This CDR3 is built from 15 residues. Per the germline V gene, CDR1 is LNHDA and CDR2 is SQIVND (reference sequence). Trimming cost V 6 bases and J 0 bases, with 12 bases left between them.

The chain recombines TRBV6-2 or TRBV6-3 with TRBJ2-5; D is perhaps TRBD2 (6 bases). Germline values: CDR1 MNHEY, CDR2 SVGEGT. V dropped 5 bases and J dropped 9 bases, with 16 bases sitting between them. This CDR3 has 13 amino acids. The CDR3 sequence: CASSRRQPGAQYF. DNA of the CDR3: TGTGCCAGCAGTCGACGACAGCCGGGGGCCCAGTACTTC.

This clone has a handful of counts. The chain recombines TRBV2 with TRBJ1-5; the D is unclear. The V and J ends lost 8 bases and 2 bases respectively, with 7 bases between them. The CDR3 totals 12 residues. Germline V gene lookup returns CDR1 SNHLY and CDR2 FYNNEI. The CDR3 loop is CASGEGNQPQHF. The CDR3 nucleotides read TGTGCCAGCGGGGAGGGCAATCAGCCCCAGCATTTT.

This clone was seen only a few times. This chain joins TRBV19 and TRBJ2-2, with D possibly TRBD2 on 5 matching bases. The V end was cut by 6 bases, the J end by 2 bases, with 10 bases between. Germline V lookup: CDR1 LNHDA, CDR2 SQIVND (reference sequence). This CDR3 is built from 14 residues. The CDR3 nucleotides are TGTGCCAGTAGCTTCCTAGCCAACACCGGGGAGCTGTTTTTT. Translation: CASSFLANTGELFF.

The chain uses TRBV13 and TRBJ2-7, with D hard to call. There are 14 residues in the CDR3. V was cut by 2 bases and J by 4 bases, with 12 bases left in between. Germline CDR1 reads PRHDT; CDR2 reads FYEKMQ (reference sequence). The CDR3 bases are TGTGCCAGCAGCTTACCGGGTGGGTATTACGAGCAGTACTTC. It is translated as CASSLPGGYYEQYF.

The genes are TRBV7-9 and TRBJ1-2; D remains unclear. With 6 bases removed from V and 4 bases from J, the gap between germline ends came to 15 bases. Germline CDR1 and CDR2: SEHNR and FQNEAQ (reference sequence). The CDR3 spans 14 residues. The CDR3 coding sequence is TGTGCCAGCAGTCCTTTTCGGGAGGTCTATGGCTACACCTTC. This gives the protein CASSPFREVYGYTF.

This rearrangement joins TRBV27 to TRBJ2-1; D is possibly TRBD1 (6 bases). This CDR3 is 13 amino acids long. V lost 6 bases, J lost 6 bases, and 12 bases lay in between. Germline V gene data show CDR1 as MNHEY and CDR2 as SMNVEV (reference sequence). The CDR3 reads CASRSQGLNEQFF. Here the CDR3 DNA reads TGTGCCAGCAGGTCACAGGGTCTCAATGAGCAGTTCTTC.

This chain links TRBV27 with TRBJ2-3; 9 bases match TRBD2. V lost 8 bases to trimming and J lost 5 bases; unmatched junction nucleotides: 5. CDR3 length: 13 amino acids. Per the germline V gene, CDR1 is MNHEY and CDR2 is SMNVEV (reference sequence). CDR3 bases: TGTGCCAGCCGCGGGGGGGCCGGAGATACGCAGTATTTT. This encodes CASRGGAGDTQYF.

J is TRBJ2-7 and V is TRBV29-1; tentative D call: TRBD1 (7 bases). The CDR3 spans 15 residues. Trimming took off 0 bases at V and 7 bases at J, with 19 bases between the two ends. The germline CDR1 and CDR2 sequences are SQVTM and ANQGSEA. CDR3 coding DNA: TGCAGCGTTGAAGATCGGGGGCAGGGGGTTTTGGAGCAGTACTTC. Protein product: CSVEDRGQGVLEQYF.

This clone came up a few times. The chain is built from TRBV29-1 and TRBJ2-4; 7 bases agree with TRBD2. This CDR3 is built from 11 residues. After removal of 3 bases from V and 11 bases from J, the junction contained 4 bases not matched to a gene. Germline V lookup: CDR1 SQVTM, CDR2 ANQGSEA. The CDR3 DNA sequence: TGCAGCGTTGACAGGGAGGGTTTTCAGTACTTC. This sequence encodes CSVDREGFQYF.

This chain uses TRBV9 with TRBJ2-2; perhaps TRBD2 as D (5 bases). CDR1 and CDR2 from the germline V gene are SGDLS and YYNGEE. This CDR3 comprises 14 residues. Trimming removed 3 bases at V and 0 bases at J, with 6 bases between. The CDR3 coding sequence is TGTGCCAGCAGCGCGGGGTCGAACACCGGGGAGCTGTTTTTT. This codes for CASSAGSNTGELFF.

The chain has TRBV28 and TRBJ1-1; D remains unclear. With 5 bases removed from V and 1 base from J, the gap between germline ends came to 14 bases. The V gene's germline CDR1 is MDHEN and CDR2 SYDVKM. The CDR3 covers 15 residues. CDR3: CASSKPIQQNTEAFF. CDR3 DNA: TGTGCCAGCAGTAAACCAATACAACAGAACACTGAAGCTTTCTTT.

This clone was seen a few times. The chain carries TRBV4-2 and TRBJ1-1; D is unresolved. The CDR3 is made up of 13 amino acids. The germline V gene has CDR1 LGHNA and CDR2 YNFKEQ. The V end lost 4 bases, the J end lost 10 bases, and 16 bases lay between the germline ends. CDR3 DNA: TGTGCCAGCAGCCCCTTTTGGCAGCCGGGAGCTTTCTTT. Its protein is CASSPFWQPGAFF.

The CDR3 region has the DNA TGTGCCAGTAGTATAAACAGGGGTGGCGTGAAGGAGACCCAGTACTTC. It translates to CASSINRGGVKETQYF. This rearrangement joins TRBV19 to TRBJ2-5, with TRBD1 identical over 7 bases. This CDR3 spans 16 amino acids. Germline loops: CDR1 LNHDA, CDR2 SQIVND (reference sequence). Trimming at V came to 2 bases and at J to 5 bases, leaving 11 bases not matched to a gene.

The chain is built from TRBV5-4 and TRBJ2-2; perhaps TRBD2 as D (5 bases). CDR1 is SGHNT, CDR2 YYREEE, per germline (reference sequence). The germline V and J ends were trimmed by 6 bases and 7 bases, with 28 bases remaining between them. This CDR3 has 18 amino acids. The CDR3 loop reads CASTLGGLGPTPVGELFF. As DNA, the CDR3 is TGTGCCAGCACCCTTGGAGGTTTAGGGCCAACCCCAGTCGGGGAGCTGTTTTTT.

The V and J genes are TRBV27 and TRBJ1-6; tentatively, D is TRBD1 (6 bases). Trimming removed 0 bases at V and 3 bases at J, with 15 bases between. Germline V gene sequence: CDR1 MNHEY, CDR2 SMNVEV (reference sequence). CDR3 size: 18 residues. As DNA, the CDR3 is TGTGCCAGCAGTTTATCCATTCCGGGACAAGACTATAATTCACCCCTCCACTTT. As protein: CASSLSIPGQDYNSPLHF.

The chain combines TRBV19 with TRBJ1-6; perhaps TRBD1 as D (5 bases). V was pared by 7 bases and J by 6 bases, with 13 bases between. The CDR3 runs to 14 residues. CDR1 is LNHDA, CDR2 SQIVND, per germline (reference sequence). The CDR3 DNA sequence: TGTGCCAGTATACGGAGGGGAGGTAATTCACCCCTCCACTTT. It specifies CASIRRGGNSPLHF.

The CDR3 loop is CATQGGRGGEQYF. CDR3 bases: TGTGCCACCCAAGGGGGAAGGGGCGGCGAGCAGTACTTC. The chain recombines TRBV27 with TRBJ2-7, with D tentatively TRBD1 (6 bases). The V end lost 10 bases, the J end lost 6 bases, and 19 bases lay between the germline ends. There are 13 residues in the CDR3. In germline, CDR1 is MNHEY, CDR2 SMNVEV (reference sequence).